This T cell receptor (beta chain) derives from a study of cytomegalovirus exposure and HLA in healthy donors. General study findings and limits: Reports state that TCR beta sequences accurately predicted most subjects' HLA-A and HLA-B alleles. Most TCR beta V segments were productive about 87% or about 30% of the time in an earlier analysis. The authors considered a cluster of highly shared sequence variants likely to be a sequencing artifact.

PCR amplification relied on 60 Vbeta primers (plus 13 Jbeta primers). The repertoire was sequenced with immunoSEQ multiplex PCR; TCRdb's copy has only in-frame clones and lacks some. This table has around 150,000 clones, 87% appearing once. Concerning this clone: Its antigen remains unknown.

This receptor was identified in a woman aged 30 to 39 in good health and CMV-seronegative. Sequenced material: PBMCs.

The CDR3 sequence is CASSVPGLAGSNEQFF. CDR3 DNA sequence: TGTGCCAGCAGTGTACCGGGACTAGCGGGATCCAATGAGCAGTTCTTC. This chain uses TRBV27 with TRBJ2-1; the match to TRBD2 covers 13 bases. V was clipped by 5 bases and J by 6 bases; unmatched bases: 7. Germline CDR1 and CDR2: MNHEY and SMNVEV (reference sequence). The CDR3 runs to 16 residues.